This entry lists 20 T cell receptor beta chains sequenced from one sample in a study of sequential checkpoint blockade in melanoma. Sample treatment: randomized to nivolumab then ipilimumab (arm A) or the reverse (arm B). Here immunoSEQ multiplex PCR was the method, and the copy in TCRdb shows in-frame clones only, minus some. The sample yields about 14,000 clones, 82% seen once. Specimen: CD8+ T cells sorted from blood (inferred from file names), collected from a patient given nivolumab and ipilimumab in sequence. These receptors all stem from a human donor with melanoma.

This clone was picked up one time. The rearrangement joins TRBV30 to TRBJ2-6; 8 positions match TRBD1. The junction had 10 bases not matched to a gene; V was cut back by 2 bases and J by 1 base. The germline CDR1 and CDR2 sequences are GTSNPN and SVGIG (reference sequence). CDR3 length equals 18 residues. CDR3 loop: CAWSPGTGPRSGANVLTF. DNA of the CDR3: TGTGCCTGGAGTCCGGGGACAGGCCCCAGGTCTGGGGCCAACGTCCTGACTTTC.

This CDR3 is CASSLAGRGEYNEQFF. CDR3 DNA: TGTGCCAGCAGCTTAGCAGGGAGGGGTGAATATAATGAGCAGTTCTTC. The V gene is TRBV7-6, the J gene TRBJ2-1; 7 bases match TRBD2. The germline gives CDR1 SGHVS, CDR2 FNYEAQ. V lost 0 bases, J lost 7 bases, and 9 bases stayed unmatched. The CDR3 runs 16 residues.

This clone was observed a few times. Germline and junction disagree at one end, which may indicate a read error. This chain links TRBV10-3 with TRBJ2-5, with D uncertain. This CDR3 region has 14 residues. Germline values: CDR1 ENHRY, CDR2 SYGVKD. The chain's CDR3 is CASSEWVGQETQYF. DNA of the CDR3: TGTGCCAGCAGTGAGTGGGTCGGGCAAGAGACCCAGTACTTC.

The chain uses TRBV7-9 and TRBJ2-1; D not resolved. CDR1 and CDR2 (germline): SEHNR, FQNEAQ (reference sequence). V was cut by 2 bases and J by 10 bases, with 6 bases left in between. The CDR3 length is 11 residues. Written as DNA, the CDR3 is TGTGCCAGCAGCTTAAGCGTCGAGCAGTTCTTC. Translating it yields CASSLSVEQFF.

The V and J genes are TRBV30 and TRBJ1-4; D unresolved. This CDR3 comprises 13 residues. Germline CDR1 GTSNPN, CDR2 SVGIG (reference sequence). Trimming took 4 bases from V and 3 from J, leaving 9 bases between them. The CDR3 bases are TGTGCCTGGACTTTTTCGGCTAATGAAAAACTGTTTTTT. Its translation is CAWTFSANEKLFF.

The chain joins TRBV4-2 to TRBJ2-3; TRBD2 aligns across 8 bases. After removal of 1 base from V and 4 bases from J, the junction contained 4 bases not matched to a gene. The length of the CDR3 is 15 residues. CDR1 is LGHNA and CDR2 is YNFKEQ in the germline V gene. Here the CDR3 reads CASSQVPGGADTQYF. CDR3 bases: TGTGCCAGCAGCCAAGTTCCGGGAGGGGCAGATACGCAGTATTTT.

DNA of the CDR3: TGTGCCAGTAGTATTCTCCTAGCGAGTAGCACAGATACGCAGTATTTT. It yields the protein CASSILLASSTDTQYF. This chain links TRBV19 with TRBJ2-3; D may be TRBD2 (6 bases). CDR3 length equals 16 residues. The germline CDR1 and CDR2 sequences are LNHDA and SQIVND (reference sequence). V lost 3 bases and J 0 bases, leaving 13 bases between the germline ends.

J is TRBJ2-7 and V is TRBV7-8, with D perhaps matching TRBD1 (6 bases). This CDR3 region has 13 residues. The germline V gene has CDR1 SGHVS and CDR2 FQNEAQ. The V gene lost 6 bases and the J gene lost 2 bases, with 11 bases spanning the gap. In DNA form, the CDR3 reads TGTGCCAGCAGTCAACAGGGTCCCTACGAGCAGTACTTC. Translation: CASSQQGPYEQYF.

The V call is TRBV7-8, the J call TRBJ2-7; 8 bases align to TRBD1. With 1 base clipped from V and 6 bases from J, the junction kept 2 bases outside the gene matches. CDR3 length: 13 amino acids. CDR1 is SGHVS, CDR2 FQNEAQ, per germline. CDR3 coding DNA: TGTGCCAGCAGCTTAGGGACAGGGCGCGAGCAGTACTTC. Translation: CASSLGTGREQYF.

The chain employs TRBV7-3 and TRBJ2-1, with TRBD1 identical over 9 bases. Germline V CDR1 and CDR2: SGHTA, FQGTGA. The J segment lost 4 bases and the V segment lost 4 bases, leaving 8 bases of the junction unmatched. The length of the CDR3 is 16 residues. The CDR3 DNA is TGTGCCAGCAGCTCCGGGGGACAGGGACGATACAATGAGCAGTTCTTC. It codes for CASSSGGQGRYNEQFF.

The table lists this clone with a count of one. The V and J genes are TRBV14 and TRBJ2-5; 7 positions agree with TRBD2. With the DNA end fitting TRBJ2-7 better, the J assignment may be wrong. The CDR3 runs 14 residues. CDR1 SGHDN and CDR2 FVKESK come from the germline V gene. CDR3 coding DNA: TGTGCCAGCAGCCAAGGGGGGGGTTTCTACGAGCAGTACTTC. Translation gives CASSQGGGFYEQYF.

This clone was detected once. The chain recombines TRBV6-1 with TRBJ2-7, with 8 bases fitting TRBD1. Unmatched junction bases numbered 6, after V lost 2 bases and J lost 0 bases. Germline CDR1 MNHNS, CDR2 SASEGT. CDR3 size: 16 residues. CDR3 coding DNA: TGTGCCAGCAGTGAAAGACAGGGACAGGTCTCCTACGAGCAGTACTTC. Protein product: CASSERQGQVSYEQYF.

The rearrangement links TRBV9 to TRBJ2-7; weak D call: TRBD2 (6 bases). Trimming shortened V by 7 bases and J by 3 bases, and 11 bases separated the two germline ends. The V gene's germline CDR1 is SGDLS and CDR2 YYNGEE. The CDR3 runs to 12 residues. The CDR3 bases are TGTGCCAGCGGGGCGGGGTTCTACGAGCAGTACTTC. Its protein product is CASGAGFYEQYF.

V gene TRBV27 combines with J gene TRBJ1-5; 10 bases line up with TRBD1. The CDR3 contains 16 residues. Germline-derived CDR1 and CDR2 are MNHEY and SMNVEV (reference sequence). J lost 2 bases, V lost 6 bases, and 7 bases had no gene match. CDR3 in amino acids: CASRDRGGTGNQPQHF. The CDR3 DNA follows: TGTGCCAGCAGGGACAGGGGGGGAACGGGCAATCAGCCCCAGCATTTT.

This chain joins TRBV7-9 and TRBJ2-3; 9 positions match TRBD2. The CDR3 runs to 14 residues. The trim removed 5 bases at V and 11 bases at J, leaving 11 bases unmatched. Per the germline V gene, CDR1 is SEHNR and CDR2 is FQNEAQ (reference sequence). CDR3 loop: CASSSGGGARMQYF. DNA of the CDR3: TGTGCCAGCAGCAGCGGCGGGGGGGCGAGGATGCAGTATTTT. Using reference TRBV7-9 and TRBJ2-3 for the parts outside the CDR3, the full variable domain is DTGVSQNPRHKITKRGQNVTFRCDPISEHNRLYWYRQTLGQGPEFLTYFQNEAQLEKSRLLSDRFSAERPKGSFSTLEIQRTEQGDSAMYLCASSSGGGARMQYFGPGTRLTVL.

The rearrangement links TRBV6-5 to TRBJ2-1; TRBD2 matches 9 bases. This CDR3 region has 15 residues. CDR1 and CDR2 from the germline V gene are MNHEY and SVGAGI. V lost 6 bases and J lost 5; bases outside the gene matches: 8. CDR3 nucleotides: TGTGCCAGCAGGCCCGGGACTAGCCCTAACAATGAGCAGTTCTTC. Amino acids: CASRPGTSPNNEQFF.

This chain joins TRBV27 and TRBJ2-2; tentatively, D is TRBD1 (6 bases). The CDR3 runs to 15 residues. Germline V gives CDR1 MNHEY, CDR2 SMNVEV (reference sequence). V was pared by 8 bases and J by 2 bases, with 15 bases between. The CDR3 here is CASWEAGDNTGELFF. CDR3 coding DNA: TGTGCCAGCTGGGAAGCAGGGGATAACACCGGGGAGCTGTTTTTT.

The chain couples TRBV5-5 to TRBJ1-4, with 7 bases fitting TRBD1. The CDR3 runs 15 residues. Unmatched junction bases numbered 7, after V lost 4 bases and J lost 4 bases. Germline CDR1 is SGHKS and CDR2 is YYEKEE (reference sequence). The CDR3 DNA follows: TGTGCCAGCAGCAGGGGGCAGGGCCTTAATGAAAAACTGTTTTTT. It encodes CASSRGQGLNEKLFF.

In its sample, this clone was seen once. The J gene is TRBJ1-1, the V gene TRBV5-6; 7 nucleotides agree with TRBD1. The CDR3 totals 12 residues. V gave up 1 base and J gave up 9 bases; unmatched junction bases: 3. CDR1 is SGHDT and CDR2 is YYEEEE in the germline V gene. The CDR3 loop is CASSLWDSQAFF. CDR3 coding DNA: TGTGCCAGCAGCTTGTGGGACAGTCAAGCTTTCTTT.

The chain links TRBV19 to TRBJ1-5, with 7 bases fitting TRBD1. There are 14 residues in the CDR3. J lost 4 bases, V lost 10 bases, and 10 bases had no gene match. CDR1 and CDR2 (germline): LNHDA, SQIVND (reference sequence). CDR3 nucleotide sequence: TGTGCCACAGCGGACAGGAAGGATAATCAGCCCCAGCATTTT. Translated, it gives CATADRKDNQPQHF.